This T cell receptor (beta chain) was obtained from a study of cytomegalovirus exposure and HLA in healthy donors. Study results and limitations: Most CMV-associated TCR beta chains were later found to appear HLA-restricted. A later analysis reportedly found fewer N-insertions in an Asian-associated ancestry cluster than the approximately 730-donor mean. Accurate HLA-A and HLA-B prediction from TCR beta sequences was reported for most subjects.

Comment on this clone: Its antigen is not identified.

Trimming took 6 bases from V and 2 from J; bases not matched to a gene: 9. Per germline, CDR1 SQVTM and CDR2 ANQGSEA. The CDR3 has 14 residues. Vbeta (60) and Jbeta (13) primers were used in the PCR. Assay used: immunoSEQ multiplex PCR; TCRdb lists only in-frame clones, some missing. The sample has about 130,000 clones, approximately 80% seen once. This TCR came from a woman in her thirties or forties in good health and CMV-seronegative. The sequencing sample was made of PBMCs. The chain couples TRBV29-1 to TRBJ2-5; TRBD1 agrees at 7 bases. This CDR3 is CSVYGTDFQETQYF. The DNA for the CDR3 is TGCAGCGTATACGGGACAGATTTTCAAGAGACCCAGTACTTC.